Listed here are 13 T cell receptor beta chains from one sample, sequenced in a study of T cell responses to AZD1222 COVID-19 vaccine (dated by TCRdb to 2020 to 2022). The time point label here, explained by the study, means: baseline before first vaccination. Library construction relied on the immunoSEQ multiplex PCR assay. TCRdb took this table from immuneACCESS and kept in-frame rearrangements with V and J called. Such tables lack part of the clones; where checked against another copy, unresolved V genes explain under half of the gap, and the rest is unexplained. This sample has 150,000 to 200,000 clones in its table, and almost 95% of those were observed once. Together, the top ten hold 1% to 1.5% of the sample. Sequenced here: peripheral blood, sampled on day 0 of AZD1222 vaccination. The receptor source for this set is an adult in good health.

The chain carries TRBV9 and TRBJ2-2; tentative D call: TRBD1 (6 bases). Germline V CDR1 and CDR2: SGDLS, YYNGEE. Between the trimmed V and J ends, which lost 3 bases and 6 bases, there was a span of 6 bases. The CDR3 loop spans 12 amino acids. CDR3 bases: TGTGCCAGCAGCGAGGGGGCCGGGGAGCTGTTTTTT. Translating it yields CASSEGAGELFF.

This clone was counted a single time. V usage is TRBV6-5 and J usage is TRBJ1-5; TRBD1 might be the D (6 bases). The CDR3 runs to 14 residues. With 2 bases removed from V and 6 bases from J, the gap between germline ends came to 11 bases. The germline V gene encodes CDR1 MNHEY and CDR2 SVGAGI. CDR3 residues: CASSYGGRGQPQHF. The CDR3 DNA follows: TGTGCCAGCAGTTACGGGGGGCGAGGTCAGCCCCAGCATTTT.

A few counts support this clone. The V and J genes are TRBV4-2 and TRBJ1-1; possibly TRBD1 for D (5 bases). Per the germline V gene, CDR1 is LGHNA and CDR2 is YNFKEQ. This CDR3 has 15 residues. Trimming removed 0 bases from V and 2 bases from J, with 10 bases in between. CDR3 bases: TGTGCCAGCAGCCAAGATTGGCAGGGAAACACTGAAGCTTTCTTT. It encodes CASSQDWQGNTEAFF.

The CDR3 reads CASSAGPSYGYTF. CDR3 nucleotides: TGTGCCAGCAGCGCCGGGCCCTCCTATGGCTACACCTTC. This chain links TRBV5-6 with TRBJ1-2; D remains unclear. V shed 4 bases and J shed 4 bases, with 11 bases lying between them. CDR1 SGHDT and CDR2 YYEEEE come from the germline V gene. This CDR3 has 13 amino acids.

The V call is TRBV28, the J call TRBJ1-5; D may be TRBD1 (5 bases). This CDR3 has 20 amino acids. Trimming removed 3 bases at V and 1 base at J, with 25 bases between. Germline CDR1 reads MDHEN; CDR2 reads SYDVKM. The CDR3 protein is CASSFIRRRWGRASNQPQHF. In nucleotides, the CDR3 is TGTGCCAGCAGTTTCATACGCCGTCGGTGGGGCAGGGCGAGCAATCAGCCCCAGCATTTT.

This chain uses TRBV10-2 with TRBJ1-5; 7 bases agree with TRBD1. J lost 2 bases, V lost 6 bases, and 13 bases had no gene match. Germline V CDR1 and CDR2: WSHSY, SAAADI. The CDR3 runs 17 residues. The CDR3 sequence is CASSWDYGQGGNQPQHF. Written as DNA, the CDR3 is TGCGCCAGCAGCTGGGACTATGGCCAGGGGGGCAATCAGCCCCAGCATTTT.

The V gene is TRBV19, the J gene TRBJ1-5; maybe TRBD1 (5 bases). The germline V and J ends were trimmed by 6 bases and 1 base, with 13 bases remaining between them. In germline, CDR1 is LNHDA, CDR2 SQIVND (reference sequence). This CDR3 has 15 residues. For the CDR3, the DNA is TGTGCCAGTAGAGTACCAGGGCAAAGCAATCAGCCCCAGCATTTT. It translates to CASRVPGQSNQPQHF.

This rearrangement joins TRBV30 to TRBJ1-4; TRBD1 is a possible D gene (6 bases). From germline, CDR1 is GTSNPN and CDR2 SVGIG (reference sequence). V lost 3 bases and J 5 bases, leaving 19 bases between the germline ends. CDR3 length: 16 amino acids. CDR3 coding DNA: TGTGCCTGGAGACCTTCAGGGGCGCCTCACAATGAAAAACTGTTTTTT. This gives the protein CAWRPSGAPHNEKLFF.

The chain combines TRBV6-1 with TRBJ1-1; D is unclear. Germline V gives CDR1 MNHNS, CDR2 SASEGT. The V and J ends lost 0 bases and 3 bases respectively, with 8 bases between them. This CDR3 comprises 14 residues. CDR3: CASSEALRDTEAFF. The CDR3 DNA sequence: TGTGCCAGCAGTGAAGCGCTTCGGGACACTGAAGCTTTCTTT.

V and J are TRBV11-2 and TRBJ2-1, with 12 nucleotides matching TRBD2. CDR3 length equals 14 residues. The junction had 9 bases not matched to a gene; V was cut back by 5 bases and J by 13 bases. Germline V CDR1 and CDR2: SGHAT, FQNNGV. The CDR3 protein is CASSQTGLAGRQFF. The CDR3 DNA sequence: TGTGCCAGCAGCCAAACTGGACTAGCGGGGAGACAGTTCTTC.

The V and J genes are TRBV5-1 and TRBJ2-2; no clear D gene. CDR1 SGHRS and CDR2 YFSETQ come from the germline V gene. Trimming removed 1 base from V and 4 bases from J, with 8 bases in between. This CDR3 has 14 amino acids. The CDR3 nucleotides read TGCGCCAGCAGCTTGTCCCCGGGCACCGGGGAGCTGTTTTTT. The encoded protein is CASSLSPGTGELFF.

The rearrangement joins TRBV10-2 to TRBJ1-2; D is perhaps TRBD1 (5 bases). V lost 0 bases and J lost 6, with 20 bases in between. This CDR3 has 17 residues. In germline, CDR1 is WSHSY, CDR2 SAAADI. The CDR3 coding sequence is TGCGCCAGCAGTGAGTCGACGAACTGGGGGGGGAAGGATGGCTACACCTTC. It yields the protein CASSESTNWGGKDGYTF.

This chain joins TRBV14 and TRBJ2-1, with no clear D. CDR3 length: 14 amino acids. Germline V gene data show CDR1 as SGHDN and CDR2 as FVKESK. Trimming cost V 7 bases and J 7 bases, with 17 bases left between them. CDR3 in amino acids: CASNSLAARNEQFF. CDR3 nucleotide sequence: TGTGCCAGCAACTCCCTTGCGGCGAGAAATGAGCAGTTCTTC. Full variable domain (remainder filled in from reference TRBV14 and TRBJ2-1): EAGVTQFPSHSVIEKGQTVTLRCDPISGHDNLYWYRRVMGKEIKFLLHFVKESKQDESGMPNNRFLAERTGGTYSTLKVQPAELEDSGVYFCASNSLAARNEQFFGPGTRLTVL.